This T cell receptor (beta chain) emerged from a study of T cells in Graves' hyperthyroidism and ophthalmopathy. Amplification of TCR beta CDR3 regions used RNA as the template. Initially, a first-round RT-PCR of the TCR CDR3 employed the HTBI primer set. One entry per CDR3 protein results from TCRdb running MiXCR on the multiplex PCR reads. The sample lists over 450,000 distinct CDR3 sequences, approximately 17% occurring once. Per the germline V gene, CDR1 is SGDLS and CDR2 is YYNGEE. The CDR3 is 14 amino acids. V lost 7 bases to trimming and J lost 3 bases, with 17 bases between them. This clonotype was counted a few times.

The chain couples TRBV9 to TRBJ2-7; possibly TRBD1 or TRBD2 for D (5 bases each). The receptor's source is a young woman with Graves' ophthalmopathy. The sequenced sample consisted of blood. Here the CDR3 reads CASAMGLANYEQYF. The CDR3 DNA reads as TGTGCCAGCGCCATGGGGCTAGCCAACTACGAGCAGTACTTC.